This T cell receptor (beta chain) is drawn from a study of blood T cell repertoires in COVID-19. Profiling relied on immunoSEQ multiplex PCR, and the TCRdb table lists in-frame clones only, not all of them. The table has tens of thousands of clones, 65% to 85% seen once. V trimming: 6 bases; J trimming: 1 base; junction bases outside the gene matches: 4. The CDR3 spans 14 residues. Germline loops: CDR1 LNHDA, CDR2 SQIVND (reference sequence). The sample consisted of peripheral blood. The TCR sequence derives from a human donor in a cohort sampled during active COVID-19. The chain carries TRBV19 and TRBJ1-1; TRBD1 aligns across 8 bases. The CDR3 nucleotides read TGTGCCAGTAGACCGGGACAGGCGAACACTGAAGCTTTCTTT. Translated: CASRPGQANTEAFF.